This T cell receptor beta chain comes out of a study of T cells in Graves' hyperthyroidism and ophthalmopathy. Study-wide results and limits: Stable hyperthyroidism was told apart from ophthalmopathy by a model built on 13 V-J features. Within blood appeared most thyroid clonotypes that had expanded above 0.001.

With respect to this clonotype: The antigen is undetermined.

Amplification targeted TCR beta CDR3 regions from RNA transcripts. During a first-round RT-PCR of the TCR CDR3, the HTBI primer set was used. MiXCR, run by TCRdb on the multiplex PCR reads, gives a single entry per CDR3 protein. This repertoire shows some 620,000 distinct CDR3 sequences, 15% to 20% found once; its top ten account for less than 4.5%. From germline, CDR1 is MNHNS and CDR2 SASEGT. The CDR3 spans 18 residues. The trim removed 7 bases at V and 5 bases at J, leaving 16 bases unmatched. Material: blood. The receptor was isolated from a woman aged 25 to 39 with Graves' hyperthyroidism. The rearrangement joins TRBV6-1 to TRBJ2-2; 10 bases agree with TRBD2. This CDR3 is CASKLEAGTSVGTGELFF. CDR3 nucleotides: TGTGCCAGCAAACTTGAGGCCGGGACTAGCGTCGGAACCGGGGAGCTGTTTTTT.